This TCR beta chain is drawn from a study of blood T cell repertoires in COVID-19. Overall study context: Italy, Spain and the United States were the sources of the convalescent and acute COVID-19 samples. In each case, the material was cDNA or gDNA derived from T cells, B-cell-depleted T cells, or PBMCs.

Germline V CDR1 and CDR2: LNHNV, YYDKDF (reference sequence). CDR3 length equals 15 residues. Trimming pared 4 bases from V and 0 bases from J, leaving 10 bases between. This clone was counted between two and nine times. In the authors' workflow: The authors estimated nucleated cell counts from reference gene primer amplification. TCRdb's copy holds only in-frame clones and misses some; the assay was immunoSEQ multiplex PCR. The V and J calls and clone size were taken over from that table, and D and trimming were inferred from the DNA. Counted here are about 250,000 clones, around 90% occurring once; the ten biggest clones make up about 0.99%.

Sequencing was done on a sample of peripheral blood. This chain connects TRBV15 to TRBJ1-3; no clear D gene. The receptor was derived from a woman between 35 and 50 years old who had recovered from COVID-19. CDR3: CATSKDPDSGNTIYF. DNA of the CDR3: TGTGCCACCAGCAAAGACCCAGACTCTGGAAACACCATATATTTT.